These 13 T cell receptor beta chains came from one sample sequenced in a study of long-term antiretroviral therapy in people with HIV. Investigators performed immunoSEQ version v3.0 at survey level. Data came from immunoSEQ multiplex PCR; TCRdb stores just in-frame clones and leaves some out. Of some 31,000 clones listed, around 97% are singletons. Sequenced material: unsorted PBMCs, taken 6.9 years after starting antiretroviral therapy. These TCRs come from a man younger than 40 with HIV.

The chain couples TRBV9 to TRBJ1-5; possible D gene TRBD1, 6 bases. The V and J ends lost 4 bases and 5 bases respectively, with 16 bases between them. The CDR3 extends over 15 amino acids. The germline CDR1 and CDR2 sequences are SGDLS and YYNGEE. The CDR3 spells CASSPTGLGDQPQHF. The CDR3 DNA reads TGTGCCAGCAGCCCCACAGGGTTGGGGGATCAGCCCCAGCATTTT.

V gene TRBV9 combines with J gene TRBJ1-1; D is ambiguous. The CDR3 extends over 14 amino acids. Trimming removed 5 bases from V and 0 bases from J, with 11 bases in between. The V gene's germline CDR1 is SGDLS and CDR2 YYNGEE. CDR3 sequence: CASSPELMNTEAFF. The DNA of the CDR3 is TGTGCCAGCAGTCCAGAACTAATGAACACTGAAGCTTTCTTT.

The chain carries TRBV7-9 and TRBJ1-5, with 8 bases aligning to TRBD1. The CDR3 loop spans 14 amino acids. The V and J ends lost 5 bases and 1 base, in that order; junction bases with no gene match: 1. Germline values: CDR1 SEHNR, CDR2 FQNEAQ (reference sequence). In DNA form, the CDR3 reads TGTGCCAGCAGCCGGACAGGGAGCAATCAGCCCCAGCATTTT. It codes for CASSRTGSNQPQHF.

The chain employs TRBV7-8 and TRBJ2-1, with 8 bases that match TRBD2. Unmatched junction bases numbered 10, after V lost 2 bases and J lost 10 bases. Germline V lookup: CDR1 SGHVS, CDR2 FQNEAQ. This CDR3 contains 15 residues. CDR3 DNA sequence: TGTGCCAGCAGCTTATTCTCGAGCGGGAGTGAGGAGCAGTTCTTC. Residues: CASSLFSSGSEEQFF.

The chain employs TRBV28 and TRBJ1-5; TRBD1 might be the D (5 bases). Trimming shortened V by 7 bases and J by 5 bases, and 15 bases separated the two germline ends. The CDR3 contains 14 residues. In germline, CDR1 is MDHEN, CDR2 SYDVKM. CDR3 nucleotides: TGTGCCAGCAAAGTCTTCCAGGGTGATCAGCCCCAGCATTTT. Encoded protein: CASKVFQGDQPQHF.

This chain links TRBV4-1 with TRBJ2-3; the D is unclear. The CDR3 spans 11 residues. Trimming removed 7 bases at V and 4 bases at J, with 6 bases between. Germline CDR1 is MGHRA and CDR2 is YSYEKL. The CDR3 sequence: CASIGADTQYF. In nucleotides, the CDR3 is TGCGCCAGCATTGGGGCAGATACGCAGTATTTT.

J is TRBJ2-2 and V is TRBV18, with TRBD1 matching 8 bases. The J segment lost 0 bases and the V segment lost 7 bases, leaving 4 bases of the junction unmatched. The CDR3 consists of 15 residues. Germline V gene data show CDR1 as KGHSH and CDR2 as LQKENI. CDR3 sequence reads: CASLTTGANTGELFF. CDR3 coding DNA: TGTGCCAGCTTAACGACAGGGGCGAACACCGGGGAGCTGTTTTTT. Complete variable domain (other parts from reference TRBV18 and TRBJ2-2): NAGVMQNPRHLVRRRGQEARLRCSPMKGHSHVYWYRQLPEEGLKFMVYLQKENIIDESGMPKERFSAEFPKEGPSILRIQQVVRGDSAAYFCASLTTGANTGELFFGEGSRLTVL.

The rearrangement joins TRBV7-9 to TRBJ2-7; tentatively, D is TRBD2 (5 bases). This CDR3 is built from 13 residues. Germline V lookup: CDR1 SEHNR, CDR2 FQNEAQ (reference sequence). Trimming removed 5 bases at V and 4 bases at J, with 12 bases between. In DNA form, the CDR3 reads TGTGCCAGCAGCCCAAGCGGTCTGTACGAGCAGTACTTC. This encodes CASSPSGLYEQYF.

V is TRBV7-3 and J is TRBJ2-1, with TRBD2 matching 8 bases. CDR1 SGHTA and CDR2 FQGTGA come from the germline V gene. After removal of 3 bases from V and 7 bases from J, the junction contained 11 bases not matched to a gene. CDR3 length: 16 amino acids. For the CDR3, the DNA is TGTGCCAGCAGCTTCAAAGCGGGAGCCCTTCAAAATGAGCAGTTCTTC. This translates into CASSFKAGALQNEQFF. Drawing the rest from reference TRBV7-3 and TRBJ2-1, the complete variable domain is GAGVSQTPSNKVTEKGKYVELRCDPISGHTALYWYRQSLGQGPEFLIYFQGTGAADDSGLPNDRFFAVRPEGSVSTLKIQRTERGDSAVYLCASSFKAGALQNEQFFGPGTRLTVL.

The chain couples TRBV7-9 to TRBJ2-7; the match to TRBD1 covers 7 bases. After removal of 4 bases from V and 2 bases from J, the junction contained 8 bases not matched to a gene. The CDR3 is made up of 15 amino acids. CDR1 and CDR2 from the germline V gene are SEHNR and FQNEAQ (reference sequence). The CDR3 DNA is TGTGCCAGCAGCTCCAGGGGGACGGGACCCTACGAGCAGTACTTC. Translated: CASSSRGTGPYEQYF.

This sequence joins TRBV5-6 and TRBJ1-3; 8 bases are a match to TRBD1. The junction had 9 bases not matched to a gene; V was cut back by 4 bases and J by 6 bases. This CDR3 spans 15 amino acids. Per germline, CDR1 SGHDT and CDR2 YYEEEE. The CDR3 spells CASSRDRPLPNTIYF. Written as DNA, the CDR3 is TGTGCCAGCAGCAGGGACAGGCCTCTACCAAACACCATATATTTT.

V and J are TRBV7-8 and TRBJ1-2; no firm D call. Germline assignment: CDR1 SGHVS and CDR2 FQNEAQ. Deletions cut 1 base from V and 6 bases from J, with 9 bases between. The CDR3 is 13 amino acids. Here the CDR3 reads CASSLGHRNGYTF. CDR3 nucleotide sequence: TGTGCCAGCAGCTTAGGACATAGGAATGGCTACACCTTC.

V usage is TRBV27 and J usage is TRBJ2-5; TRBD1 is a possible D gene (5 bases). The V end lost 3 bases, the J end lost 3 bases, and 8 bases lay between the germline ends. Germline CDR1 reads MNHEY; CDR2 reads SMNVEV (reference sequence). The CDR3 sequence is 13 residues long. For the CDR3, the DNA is TGTGCCAGCAGTTTCTCAGGGAAAGAGACCCAGTACTTC. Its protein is CASSFSGKETQYF.